This section outlines one TCR beta chain sequence together with its context. Its specificity is not known. In the PCR, 60 Vbeta and 13 Jbeta primers were used. Repertoires were generated with immunoSEQ multiplex PCR, while TCRdb's copy carries only in-frame clones and drops some. The table includes 150,000 to 180,000 clones, 74% detected once. This entry belongs to a study of cytomegalovirus exposure and HLA in healthy donors. Regarding the study as a whole: Using the classifier, cytomegalovirus status was reportedly diagnosed with high specificity and sensitivity. Fewer N-insertions than the roughly 670-donor mean were reportedly shown by an Asian-associated ancestry cluster in a later analysis. The authors reported that TCR beta sequences could predict HLA-A and HLA-B alleles. These predictions were accurate for most subjects in the first cohort.

V was clipped by 1 base and J by 2 bases, with 14 bases between them. Germline loops: CDR1 MDHEN, CDR2 SYDVKM. The CDR3 runs to 16 residues. The sequenced sample was PBMCs. This clonotype was obtained from a young man in good health and CMV-seronegative. This chain connects TRBV28 to TRBJ1-1, with unresolved D. CDR3: CASSLFTGVTNTEAFF. In nucleotides, the CDR3 is TGTGCCAGCAGTTTATTTACGGGAGTAACTAACACTGAAGCTTTCTTT.